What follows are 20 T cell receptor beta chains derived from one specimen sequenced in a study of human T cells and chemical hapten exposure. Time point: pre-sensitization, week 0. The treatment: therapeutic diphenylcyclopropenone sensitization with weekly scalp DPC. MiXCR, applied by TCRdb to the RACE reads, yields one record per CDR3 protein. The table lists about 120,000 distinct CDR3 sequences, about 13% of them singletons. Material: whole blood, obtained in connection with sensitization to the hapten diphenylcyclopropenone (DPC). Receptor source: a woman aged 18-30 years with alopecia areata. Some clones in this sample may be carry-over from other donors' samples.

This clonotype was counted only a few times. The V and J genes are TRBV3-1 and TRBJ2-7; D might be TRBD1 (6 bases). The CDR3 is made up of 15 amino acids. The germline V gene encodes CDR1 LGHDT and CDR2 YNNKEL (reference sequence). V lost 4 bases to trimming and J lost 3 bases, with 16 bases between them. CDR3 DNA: TGTGCCAGCAGCCTAGGCAGGGGTTTCGGCTACGAGCAGTACTTC. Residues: CASSLGRGFGYEQYF.

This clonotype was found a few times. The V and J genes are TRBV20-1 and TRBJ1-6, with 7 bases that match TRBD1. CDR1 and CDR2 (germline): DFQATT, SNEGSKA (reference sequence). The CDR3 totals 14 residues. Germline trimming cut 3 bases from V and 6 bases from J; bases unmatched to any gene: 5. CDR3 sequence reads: CSASRGQPNSPLHF. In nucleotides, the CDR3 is TGCAGTGCTAGCCGGGGACAGCCTAATTCACCCCTCCACTTT.

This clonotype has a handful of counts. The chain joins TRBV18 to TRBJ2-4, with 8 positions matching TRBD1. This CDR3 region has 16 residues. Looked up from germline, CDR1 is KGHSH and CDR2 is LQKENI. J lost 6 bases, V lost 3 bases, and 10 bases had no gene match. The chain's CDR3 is CASSPRQGLRGNIQYF. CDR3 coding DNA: TGTGCCAGCTCACCCAGACAGGGGCTGCGGGGAAACATTCAGTACTTC. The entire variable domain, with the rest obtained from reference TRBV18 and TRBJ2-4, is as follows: NAGVMQNPRHLVRRRGQEARLRCSPMKGHSHVYWYRQLPEEGLKFMVYLQKENIIDESGMPKERFSAEFPKEGPSILRIQQVVRGDSAAYFCASSPRQGLRGNIQYFGAGTRLSVL.

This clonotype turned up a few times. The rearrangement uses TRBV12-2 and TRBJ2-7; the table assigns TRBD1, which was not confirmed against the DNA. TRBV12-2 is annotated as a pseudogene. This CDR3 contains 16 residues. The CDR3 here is CASRLPRDRGPYEQYF. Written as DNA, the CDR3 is TGTGCAAGTCGCTTGCCAAGGGACAGGGGGCCTTACGAGCAGTACTTC.

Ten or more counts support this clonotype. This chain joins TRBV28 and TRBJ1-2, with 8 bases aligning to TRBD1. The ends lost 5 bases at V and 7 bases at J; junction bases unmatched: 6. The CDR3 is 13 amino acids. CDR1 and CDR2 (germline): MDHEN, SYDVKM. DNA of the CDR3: TGTGCCAGCAGTCCCGCTACAGGGGGTGGCTACACCTTC. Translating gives CASSPATGGGYTF.

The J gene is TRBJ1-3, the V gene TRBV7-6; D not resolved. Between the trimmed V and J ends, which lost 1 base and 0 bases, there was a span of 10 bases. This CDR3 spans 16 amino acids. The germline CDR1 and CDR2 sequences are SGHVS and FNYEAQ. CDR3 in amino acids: CASSLDGENSGNTIYF. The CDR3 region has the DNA TGTGCCAGCAGCTTAGACGGGGAAAACTCTGGAAACACCATATATTTT. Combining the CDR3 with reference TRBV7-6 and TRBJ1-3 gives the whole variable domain GAGVSQSPRYKVTKRGQDVALRCDPISGHVSLYWYRQALGQGPEFLTYFNYEAQQDKSGLPNDRFSAERPEGSISTLTIQRTEQRDSAMYRCASSLDGENSGNTIYFGEGSWLTVV.

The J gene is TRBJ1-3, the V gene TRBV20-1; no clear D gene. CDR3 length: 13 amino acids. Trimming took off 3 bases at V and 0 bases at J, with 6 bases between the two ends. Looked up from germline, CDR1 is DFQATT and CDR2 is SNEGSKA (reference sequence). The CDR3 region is CSARHSSGNTIYF. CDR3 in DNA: TGCAGTGCTAGGCACAGCTCTGGAAACACCATATATTTT.

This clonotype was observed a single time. CDR3 protein: CASSKWEKTYEQYF. DNA of the CDR3: TGTGCCAGCAGCAAATGGGAAAAAACCTACGAGCAGTACTTC. The chain uses TRBV27 and TRBJ2-7, with no clear D. V lost 6 bases and J lost 2, with 14 bases in between. The CDR3 loop spans 14 amino acids. The germline gives CDR1 MNHEY, CDR2 SMNVEV (reference sequence).

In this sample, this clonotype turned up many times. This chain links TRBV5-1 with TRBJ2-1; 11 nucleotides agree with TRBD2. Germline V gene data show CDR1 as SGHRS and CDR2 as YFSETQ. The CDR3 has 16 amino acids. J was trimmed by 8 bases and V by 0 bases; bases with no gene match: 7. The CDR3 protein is CASSLAPSGGIDEQFF. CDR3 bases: TGCGCCAGCAGCTTGGCCCCTAGCGGGGGGATCGATGAGCAGTTCTTC.

The CDR3 here is CASSQDEAGSQETQYF. The CDR3 DNA is TGTGCCAGCAGCCAAGATGAAGCGGGGAGTCAAGAGACCCAGTACTTC. J is TRBJ2-5 and V is TRBV3-1; 7 bases are a match to TRBD2. Germline loops: CDR1 LGHDT, CDR2 YNNKEL (reference sequence). V shed 0 bases, J shed 2 bases, and the junction held 6 bases outside the gene matches. This CDR3 spans 16 amino acids.

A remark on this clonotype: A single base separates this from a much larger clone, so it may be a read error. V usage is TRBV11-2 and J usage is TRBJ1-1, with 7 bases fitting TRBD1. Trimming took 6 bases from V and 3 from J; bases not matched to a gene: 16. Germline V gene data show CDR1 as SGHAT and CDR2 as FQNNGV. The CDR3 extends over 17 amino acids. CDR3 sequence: CASRTEDRRGGDTEAFF. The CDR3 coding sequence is TGTGCCAGCAGGACCGAGGACAGGAGGGGGGGAGACACTGAAGCTTTCTTT.

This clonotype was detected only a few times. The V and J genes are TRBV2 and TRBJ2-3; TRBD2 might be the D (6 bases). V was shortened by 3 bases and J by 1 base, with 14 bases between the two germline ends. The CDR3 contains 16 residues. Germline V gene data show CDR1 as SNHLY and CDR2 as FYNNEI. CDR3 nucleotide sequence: TGTGCCAGCAGTGATTTTGGCGGGATTCGCACAGATACGCAGTATTTT. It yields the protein CASSDFGGIRTDTQYF.

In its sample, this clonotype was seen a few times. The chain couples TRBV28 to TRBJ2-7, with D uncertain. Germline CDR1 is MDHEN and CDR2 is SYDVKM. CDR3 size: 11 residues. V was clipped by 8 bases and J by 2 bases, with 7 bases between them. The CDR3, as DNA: TGTGCCAGCGCCAGCCCCTACGAGCAGTACTTC. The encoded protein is CASASPYEQYF.

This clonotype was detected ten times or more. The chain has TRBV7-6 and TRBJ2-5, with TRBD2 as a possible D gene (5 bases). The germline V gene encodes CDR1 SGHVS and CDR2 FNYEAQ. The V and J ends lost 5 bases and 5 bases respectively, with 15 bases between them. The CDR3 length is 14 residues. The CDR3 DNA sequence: TGTGCCAGCAGCCGCGGGCTACTCGGGGAGACCCAGTACTTC. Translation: CASSRGLLGETQYF. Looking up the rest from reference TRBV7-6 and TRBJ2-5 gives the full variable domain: GAGVSQSPRYKVTKRGQDVALRCDPISGHVSLYWYRQALGQGPEFLTYFNYEAQQDKSGLPNDRFSAERPEGSISTLTIQRTEQRDSAMYRCASSRGLLGETQYFGPGTRLLVL.

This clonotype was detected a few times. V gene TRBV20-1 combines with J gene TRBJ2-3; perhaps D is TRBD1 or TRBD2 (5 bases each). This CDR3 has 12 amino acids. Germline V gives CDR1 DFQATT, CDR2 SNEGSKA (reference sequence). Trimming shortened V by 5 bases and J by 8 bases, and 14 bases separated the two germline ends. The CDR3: CSASLGPGTQYF. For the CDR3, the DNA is TGCAGTGCTTCACTGGGACCGGGTACGCAGTATTTT.

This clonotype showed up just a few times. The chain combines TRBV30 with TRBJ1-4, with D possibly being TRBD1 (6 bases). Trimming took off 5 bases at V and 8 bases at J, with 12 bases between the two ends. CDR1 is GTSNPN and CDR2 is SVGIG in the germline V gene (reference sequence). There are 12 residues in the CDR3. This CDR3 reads CAWGLRGEKLFF. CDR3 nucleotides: TGTGCCTGGGGGCTTAGGGGGGAAAAACTGTTTTTT.

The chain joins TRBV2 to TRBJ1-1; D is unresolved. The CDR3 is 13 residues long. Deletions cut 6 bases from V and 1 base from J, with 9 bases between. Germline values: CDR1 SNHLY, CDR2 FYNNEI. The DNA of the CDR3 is TGTGCCAGCAGGTCGAACAGGAACACTGAAGCTTTCTTT. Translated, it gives CASRSNRNTEAFF.

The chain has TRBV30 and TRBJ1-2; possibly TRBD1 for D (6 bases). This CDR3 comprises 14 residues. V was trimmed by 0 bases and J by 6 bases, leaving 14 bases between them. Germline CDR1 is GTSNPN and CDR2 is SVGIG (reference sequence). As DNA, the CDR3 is TGTGCCTGGAGTGTCCGAACAGGGATTCATGGCTACACCTTC. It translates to CAWSVRTGIHGYTF.

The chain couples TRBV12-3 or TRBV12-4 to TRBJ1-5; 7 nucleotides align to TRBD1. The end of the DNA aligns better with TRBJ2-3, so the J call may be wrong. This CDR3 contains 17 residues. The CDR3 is CASSLRIRDSLYQPQYF. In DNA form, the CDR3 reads TGTGCCAGCAGTTTAAGAATACGGGACAGCCTTTATCAGCCCCAGTATTTT.

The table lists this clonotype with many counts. Written as DNA, the CDR3 is TGTGCCACCAGCAGACAACCGGGACAGGGAGGACCCCTCCACTTT. Its protein product is CATSRQPGQGGPLHF. The genes are TRBV15 and TRBJ1-6; the match to TRBD1 covers 9 bases. Looked up from germline, CDR1 is LNHNV and CDR2 is YYDKDF (reference sequence). The CDR3 sequence is 15 residues long. J gave up 12 bases and V 2 bases, and 8 bases lay outside the gene matches.